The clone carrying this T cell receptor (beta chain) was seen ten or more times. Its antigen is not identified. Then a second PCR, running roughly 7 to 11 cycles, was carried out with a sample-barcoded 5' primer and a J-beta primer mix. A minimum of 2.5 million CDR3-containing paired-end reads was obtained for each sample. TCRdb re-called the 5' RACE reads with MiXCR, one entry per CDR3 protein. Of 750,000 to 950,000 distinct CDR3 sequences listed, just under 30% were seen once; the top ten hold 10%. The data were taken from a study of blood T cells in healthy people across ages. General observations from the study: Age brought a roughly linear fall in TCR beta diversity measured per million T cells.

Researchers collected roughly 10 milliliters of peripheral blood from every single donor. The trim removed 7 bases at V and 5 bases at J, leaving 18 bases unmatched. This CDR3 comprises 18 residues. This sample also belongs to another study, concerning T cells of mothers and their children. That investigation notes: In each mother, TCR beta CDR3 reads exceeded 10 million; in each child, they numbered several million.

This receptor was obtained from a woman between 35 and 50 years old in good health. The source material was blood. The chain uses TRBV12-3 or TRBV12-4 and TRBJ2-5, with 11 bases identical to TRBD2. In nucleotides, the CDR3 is TGTGCCAGCACCCCAGGGAGATTAGCGGGGGGGCTGGTCGAGACCCAGTACTTC. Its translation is CASTPGRLAGGLVETQYF.